The clone carrying this T cell receptor beta chain was detected only once. Trimming removed 4 bases at V and 2 bases at J, with 18 bases between. Germline CDR1 SGHNT, CDR2 YYREEE (reference sequence). The CDR3 is 17 amino acids. This entry is derived from a study of low-dose radiotherapy and immunotherapy resistance in tumors. Gene-specific TRAV and TRBV primers were used for first-strand cDNA, covering alpha and beta chains. Using a constant-region primer together with a V-primer adapter, TCRs were subjected to 15 to 20 PCR cycles of amplification. In TCRdb, the reads were re-called with MiXCR into one record per CDR3 protein. The repertoire holds 8,500 to 9,500 distinct CDR3 sequences, with 69% as singletons.

The receptor comes from a human donor with advanced metastatic prostate, ovarian, gallbladder or colorectal cancer (not recorded which). This table probably holds off-target reads from a library built for another chain. V gene TRBV5-4 combines with J gene TRBJ2-2, with D hard to call. The CDR3 DNA reads as TGTGCCAGCAGCCCTCCCCAATCTCAGACAAACACCGGGGAGCTGTTTTTT. Protein product: CASSPPQSQTNTGELFF.